In its sample, the clone carrying this TCR beta chain was seen many times. Its antigen is currently unknown. This specimen comes from a study of metastatic and nonmetastatic thyroid tumors. Whole-study context: Repertoire data that came from the blood and tumor or nodule tissue of malignant and benign thyroid patients were compared.

Original handling: A classifier for distant metastasis in papillary thyroid cancer was constructed using CDR3 differences observed across clinicopathological groups. TCRdb redid the clone calls on the PCR reads using MiXCR. The V and J calls and clone size are TCRdb's, not the authors'. The table includes roughly 18,000 clones, roughly 27% detected once. Findings of the study overall: It was reportedly found that TCR beta diversity was significantly higher in malignant thyroid tumors than in benign nodules, a difference seen in both blood and tumor samples.

Treatment of any kind had been given to no patient before thyroid surgery. Germline V gene lookup returns CDR1 KGHSH and CDR2 LQKENI. Trimming removed 0 bases from V and 3 bases from J; junction bases left unmatched: 8. The CDR3 has 17 residues. The sequence came from a male donor with papillary thyroid cancer or a benign thyroid nodule (not recorded which). Some clones in this sample may be carry-over from other donors' samples. J is TRBJ2-3 and V is TRBV18, with 8 bases fitting TRBD1. The sample consisted of tumor tissue. The DNA for the CDR3 is TGTGCCAGCTCACCACCTACCTGGACAGGGTTGACAGATACGCAGTATTTT. Protein product: CASSPPTWTGLTDTQYF. The full variable domain, completed using reference TRBV18 and TRBJ2-3, is NAGVMQNPRHLVRRRGQEARLRCSPMKGHSHVYWYRQLPEEGLKFMVYLQKENIIDESGMPKERFSAEFPKEGPSILRIQQVVRGDSAAYFCASSPPTWTGLTDTQYFGPGTRLTVL.